The source of this T cell receptor (delta chain) is a study of γδ T cells in repeated Plasmodium falciparum infection. Looking at the study overall: Samples were taken at baseline, before some infections, and 21 days after each.

Germline V gene lookup returns CDR1 GEAIGNYY and CDR2 EKD. The CDR3 spans 19 residues. Bulk repertoires came from Vgamma9/Vdelta2+ or Vdelta2-negative gammadelta T cells flow-sorted from PBMC. TRG and TRD sequences were obtained from every sorted gammadelta sample. TCRdb re-called the multiplex PCR reads via CATT. Of more than 70,000 delta-chain clones listed, approximately 0.96% are singletons. Overall study findings and caveats: Malian children's Vdelta2-negative repertoires appeared more expanded and less diverse than Australians'.

About this clone itself: Its specificity is unknown. This sequence is one base from a far larger clone and is likely a read error. This same CDR3 is encoded by further DNA sequences in the sample.

The J gene has no call, while the V gene is TRDV2; TRDD3 reflects the table's D call only, with no check against the DNA. Specimen: gamma-delta T cells from blood. The TCR sequence derives from a pool of human donors (malaria-infected and uninfected, not separated). CDR3 protein: CACDTVRGGGYASTDKLIF. The CDR3 DNA is TGTGCCTGTGACACCGTACGAGGTGGGGGATACGCGAGCACCGATAAGCTCATCTTT.